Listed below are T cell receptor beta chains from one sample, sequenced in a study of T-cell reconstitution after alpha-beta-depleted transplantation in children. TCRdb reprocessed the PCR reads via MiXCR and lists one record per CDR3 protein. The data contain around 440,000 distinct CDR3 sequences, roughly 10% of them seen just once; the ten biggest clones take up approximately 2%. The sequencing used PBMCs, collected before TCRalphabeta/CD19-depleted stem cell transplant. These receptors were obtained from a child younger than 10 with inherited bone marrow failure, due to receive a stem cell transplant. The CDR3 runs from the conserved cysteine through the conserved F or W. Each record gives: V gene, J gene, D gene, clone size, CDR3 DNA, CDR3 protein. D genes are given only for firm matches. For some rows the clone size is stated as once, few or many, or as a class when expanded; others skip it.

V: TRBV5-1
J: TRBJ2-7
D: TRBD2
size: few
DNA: TGCGCCAGCAGCCGTAGCGGGGAGTCCTACGAGCAGTACTTC
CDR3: CASSRSGESYEQYF

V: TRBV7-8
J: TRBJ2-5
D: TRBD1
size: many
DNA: TGTGCCAGCAGCTTAGCGCGGACAGGGGCCCAAGGGGAAGAGACCCAGTACTTC
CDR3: CASSLARTGAQGEETQYF

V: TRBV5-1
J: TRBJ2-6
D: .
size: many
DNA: TGCGCCAGCAGCGGCCGGGACGGGCGCTCTGGGGCCAACGTCCTGACTTTC
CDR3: CASSGRDGRSGANVLTF

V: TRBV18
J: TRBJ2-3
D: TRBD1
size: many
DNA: TGTGCCAGCTCACTAGCGACAGGGCTTCCAGATACGCAGTATTTT
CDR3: CASSLATGLPDTQYF

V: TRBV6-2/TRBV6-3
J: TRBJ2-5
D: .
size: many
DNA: TGTGCCAGCAGTTACCCCGACAGTGGGGTAGAAGAGACCCAGTACTTC
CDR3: CASSYPDSGVEETQYF

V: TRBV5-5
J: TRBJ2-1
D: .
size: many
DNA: TGTGCCAGCAGCTTGGGGGACCGGGATCCCTACAATGAGCAGTTCTTC
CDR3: CASSLGDRDPYNEQFF

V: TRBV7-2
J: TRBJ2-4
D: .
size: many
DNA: TGTGCCAGCAGTCCTCGTGCAGCGAGCAACATTCAGTACTTC
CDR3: CASSPRAASNIQYF

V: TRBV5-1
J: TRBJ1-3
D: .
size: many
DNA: TGCGCCAGCAGCTTGGAAGGACCGGTCTCTGGAAACACCATATATTTT
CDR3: CASSLEGPVSGNTIYF

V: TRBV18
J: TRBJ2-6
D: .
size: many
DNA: TGTGCCAGCTCAGAGGACTCTGGGGCCAACGTCCTGACTTTC
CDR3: CASSEDSGANVLTF

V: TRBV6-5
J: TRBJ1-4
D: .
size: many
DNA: TGTGCCAGCAGTTACGAATACCAAGGGGAGAAACTGTTTTTT
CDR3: CASSYEYQGEKLFF

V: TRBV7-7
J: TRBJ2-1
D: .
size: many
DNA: TGTGCCAGCAGCCCGAACGCAGGGTTCGACAATGAGCAGTTCTTC
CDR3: CASSPNAGFDNEQFF

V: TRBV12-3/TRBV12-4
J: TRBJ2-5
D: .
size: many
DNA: TGTGCCAGCAGTTATCCCCCAGCGGGCTCGGGAGAGACCCAGTACTTC
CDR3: CASSYPPAGSGETQYF

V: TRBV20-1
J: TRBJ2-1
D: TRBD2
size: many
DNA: TGCAGTGCCCCGCCCGGGGGGTTCTCCTACAATGAGCAGTTCTTC
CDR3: CSAPPGGFSYNEQFF

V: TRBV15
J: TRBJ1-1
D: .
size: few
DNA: TGTGCCACCAGCAGAGAACCGGGGCCCCGCGGCGCTTTCTTT
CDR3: CATSREPGPRGAFF

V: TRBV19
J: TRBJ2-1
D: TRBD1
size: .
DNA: TGTGCCACTGCAGGGGGCGCTGAGTACAATGAGCAGTTCTTC
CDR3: CATAGGAEYNEQFF

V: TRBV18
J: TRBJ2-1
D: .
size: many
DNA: TGTGCCAGCTCACCCGCGGTAGGGCTGGATGAGCAGTTCTTC
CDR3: CASSPAVGLDEQFF

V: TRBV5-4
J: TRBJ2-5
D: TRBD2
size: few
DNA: TGTGCCAGCAGCCCAGGGACTAGCGGAGAGACCCAGTACTTC
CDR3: CASSPGTSGETQYF

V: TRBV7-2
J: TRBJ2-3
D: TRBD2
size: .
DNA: TGTGCCAGCACCCGGACCCCTAGCGGGAGCCCAGATACGCAGTATTTT
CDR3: CASTRTPSGSPDTQYF

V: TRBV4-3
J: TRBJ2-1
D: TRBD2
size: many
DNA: TGCGCCAGCAGCCATTTTACTAGCGGGAGCTACAATGAGCAGTTCTTC
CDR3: CASSHFTSGSYNEQFF

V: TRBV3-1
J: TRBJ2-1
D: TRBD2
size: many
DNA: TGTGCCAGCAGCCAAGTGGCTAGCGGGTACTATGAGCAGTTCTTC
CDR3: CASSQVASGYYEQFF

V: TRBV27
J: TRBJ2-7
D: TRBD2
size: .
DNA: TGTGCCAGCAGTTTCGGCCCCGGGACTAGCGTTTACGAGCAGTACTTC
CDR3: CASSFGPGTSVYEQYF

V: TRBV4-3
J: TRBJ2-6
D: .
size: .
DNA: TGCGCCAGCAGCCAAGATTGGGTTCAGCCTGGGGCCAACGTCCTGACTTTC
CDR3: CASSQDWVQPGANVLTF

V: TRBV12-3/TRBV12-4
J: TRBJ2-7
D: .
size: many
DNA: TGTGCCAGCAGTCTCAGACACGAGCAGTACTTC
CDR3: CASSLRHEQYF

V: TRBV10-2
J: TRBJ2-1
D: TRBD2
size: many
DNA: TGCGCCAGCAGATTCCTAGCGGGAGGTTTGAATGAGCAGTTCTTC
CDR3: CASRFLAGGLNEQFF

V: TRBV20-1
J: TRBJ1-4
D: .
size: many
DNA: TGCAGTGCTAGAGATCTGGACAGAGGGATTGAAAAACTGTTTTTT
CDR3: CSARDLDRGIEKLFF

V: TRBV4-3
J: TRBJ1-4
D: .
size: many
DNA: TGCGCCAGCAGCCAAGATCGAGGCAGGGGCTCGGAAAAACTGTTTTTT
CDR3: CASSQDRGRGSEKLFF

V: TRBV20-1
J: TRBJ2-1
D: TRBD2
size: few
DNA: TGCAGTGCTAGAGTAACTGTAGCGGGAGATTACAATGAGCAGTTCTTC
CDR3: CSARVTVAGDYNEQFF

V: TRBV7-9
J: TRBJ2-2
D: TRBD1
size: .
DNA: TGTGCCAGCAGGGACAGGGTTCGGTCCGGGGAGCTGTTTTTT
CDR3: CASRDRVRSGELFF

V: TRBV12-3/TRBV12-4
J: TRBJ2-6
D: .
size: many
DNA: TGTGCCAGCAGCCGGTTTTTTGCTGGGGCCAACGTCCTGACTTTC
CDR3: CASSRFFAGANVLTF

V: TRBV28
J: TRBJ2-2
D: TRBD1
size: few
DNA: TGTGCCAGCAGTTTCGGTTCGGGCAGGGGGTACGGGGACACCGGGGAGCTGTTTTTT
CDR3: CASSFGSGRGYGDTGELFF

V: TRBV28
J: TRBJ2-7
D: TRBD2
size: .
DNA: TGTGCCAGCAGTCGACTAGCAGGGACGACCTACGAGCAGTACTTC
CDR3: CASSRLAGTTYEQYF

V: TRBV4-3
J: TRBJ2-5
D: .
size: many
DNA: TGCGCCAGCAGCGTGGTACTAGGAGATGAGACCCAGTACTTC
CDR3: CASSVVLGDETQYF

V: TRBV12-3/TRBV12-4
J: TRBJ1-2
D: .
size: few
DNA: TGTGCCAGCAGTTTAGGTGGCTGGTATGGCTACACCTTC
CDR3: CASSLGGWYGYTF

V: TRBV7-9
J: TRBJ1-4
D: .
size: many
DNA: TGTGCCAGCAGCGACTCAGCGACTTCAACTAATGAAAAACTGTTTTTT
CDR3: CASSDSATSTNEKLFF

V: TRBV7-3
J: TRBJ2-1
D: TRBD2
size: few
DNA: TGTGCCAGCAGCGTAACTAGCGGGAGTCTTAATGAGCAGTTCTTC
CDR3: CASSVTSGSLNEQFF

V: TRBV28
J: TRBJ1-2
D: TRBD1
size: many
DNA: TGTGCCAGCAGTGCCCTTTACAGGGGCGAGGGCGGCTACACCTTC
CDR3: CASSALYRGEGGYTF

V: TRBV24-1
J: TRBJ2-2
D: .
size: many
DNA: TGTGCCACCAGTGACCCGGCCCAGGTTGCGGGAATTAACACCGGGGAGCTGTTTTTT
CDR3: CATSDPAQVAGINTGELFF

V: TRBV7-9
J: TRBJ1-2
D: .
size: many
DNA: TGTGCCAGCAGCTTTGAGACGGGGTACCCTGGGACCTTC
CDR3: CASSFETGYPGTF

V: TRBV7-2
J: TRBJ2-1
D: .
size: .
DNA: TGTGCCAGCAGCTTATGGTCTAGGAACAATGAGCAGTTCTTC
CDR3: CASSLWSRNNEQFF

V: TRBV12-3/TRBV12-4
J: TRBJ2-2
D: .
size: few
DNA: TGTGCCAGCACCTCACCCGGCGCCCTCGCCGGGGACACCGGGGAGCTGTTTTTT
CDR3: CASTSPGALAGDTGELFF

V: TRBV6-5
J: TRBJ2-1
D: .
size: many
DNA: TGTGCCAGCAGTTACGGGTCTGTGGAGCAGTTCTTC
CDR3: CASSYGSVEQFF

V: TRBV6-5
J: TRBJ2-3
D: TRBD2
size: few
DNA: TGTGCCAGCAGGCCCGAGGGACTAGCGGGCACAGATACGCAGTATTTT
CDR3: CASRPEGLAGTDTQYF